A single sample gave rise to the 25 T cell receptor beta chains below, sequenced in a study of T cell changes during pregnancy in multiple sclerosis. Sequencing was performed with immunoSEQ multiplex PCR; in TCRdb, only in-frame clones are kept and a portion is missing. The data hold more than 35,000 clones, with approximately 90% observed a single time. The input for sequencing was CD8+ T cells from peripheral blood mononuclear cells, taken after pregnancy. Receptors originate from a female donor in good health, enrolled as a control in a pregnancy study.

A few counts support this clone. The sample carries other DNA sequences with the same CDR3. The chain combines TRBV9 with TRBJ1-2; 9 positions match TRBD1. With V trimmed by 3 bases and J by 7 bases, 4 bases remained unmatched. The CDR3 covers 13 residues. CDR1 SGDLS and CDR2 YYNGEE come from the germline V gene. CDR3 sequence (DNA): TGTGCCAGCAGCGCTGACAGGGGGGGTGGCTACACCTTC. Its protein product is CASSADRGGGYTF.

This clone has only one observation. V and J are TRBV19 and TRBJ1-3; 7 positions agree with TRBD1. The V gene's germline CDR1 is LNHDA and CDR2 SQIVND (reference sequence). The CDR3 runs 14 residues. The V segment lost 7 bases and the J segment 4 bases; nucleotides outside the gene matches: 7. CDR3 in amino acids: CASNTGDPGNTIYF. In DNA form, the CDR3 reads TGTGCCAGTAATACAGGGGACCCCGGAAACACCATATATTTT.

The chain has TRBV4-3 and TRBJ2-7; D possibly corresponds to TRBD2 (6 bases). Germline assignment: CDR1 LGHNA and CDR2 YSLEER. The ends were cut back, 4 bases at V and 4 bases at J, with 11 bases in the middle. The CDR3 runs 13 residues. The CDR3 nucleotides read TGCGCCAGCAGCCCATACCGGGGGTACGAGCAGTACTTC. Protein sequence: CASSPYRGYEQYF.

The chain couples TRBV4-2 to TRBJ2-7; D may be TRBD1 (8 bases). The V end lost 0 bases, the J end lost 4 bases, and 13 bases lay between the germline ends. Per germline, CDR1 LGHNA and CDR2 YNFKEQ. The CDR3 is 15 amino acids. The chain's CDR3 is CASSQETGGGYEQYF. CDR3 sequence (DNA): TGTGCCAGCAGCCAAGAAACAGGGGGGGGATACGAGCAGTACTTC.

This clone was seen only a few times. The chain combines TRBV5-1 with TRBJ2-7; maybe TRBD1 (6 bases). Trimming removed 5 bases from V and 1 base from J, with 10 bases in between. Germline CDR1 is SGHRS and CDR2 is YFSETQ. There are 13 residues in the CDR3. This chain's CDR3 is CASRPTGSYEQYF. The CDR3 DNA sequence: TGCGCCAGCAGGCCCACAGGGTCCTACGAGCAGTACTTC.

The V gene is TRBV4-3, the J gene TRBJ2-7, with TRBD1 matching over 9 bases. Germline trimming cut 4 bases from V and 2 bases from J; bases unmatched to any gene: 3. Germline CDR1 reads LGHNA; CDR2 reads YSLEER. The CDR3 has 14 amino acids. The CDR3 nucleotides read TGCGCCAGCAGCCCCGGGACAGGGACCTACGAGCAGTACTTC. This sequence encodes CASSPGTGTYEQYF.

J is TRBJ1-5 and V is TRBV4-3, with D maybe TRBD1 (6 bases). The ends were cut back, 3 bases at V and 7 bases at J, with 13 bases in the middle. This CDR3 region has 14 residues. CDR1 and CDR2 from the germline V gene are LGHNA and YSLEER. The chain's CDR3 is CASSHNRDGQPQHF. CDR3 bases: TGCGCCAGCAGCCACAACAGGGACGGGCAGCCCCAGCATTTT.

This clone showed up just a few times. The chain recombines TRBV11-2 with TRBJ1-5; unclear D gene. The CDR3 totals 13 residues. CDR1 is SGHAT and CDR2 is FQNNGV in the germline V gene. V lost 0 bases, J lost 6 bases, and 6 bases lay in between. CDR3 in amino acids: CASSLDGSQPQHF. DNA for the CDR3: TGTGCCAGCAGCTTAGATGGGAGTCAGCCCCAGCATTTT. The variable domain in full, completed from reference TRBV11-2 and TRBJ1-5, reads EAGVAQSPRYKIIEKRQSVAFWCNPISGHATLYWYQQILGQGPKLLIQFQNNGVVDDSQLPKDRFSAERLKGVDSTLKIQPAKLEDSAVYLCASSLDGSQPQHFGDGTRLSIL.

Only one count was recorded for this clone. This chain uses TRBV27 with TRBJ1-1; D is possibly TRBD1 (6 bases). V shed 0 bases and J shed 6 bases, with 11 bases lying between them. This CDR3 is built from 14 residues. Germline V gene sequence: CDR1 MNHEY, CDR2 SMNVEV (reference sequence). CDR3 residues: CASSLSRGSPEAFF. The CDR3, as DNA: TGTGCCAGCAGTTTATCGAGGGGGTCCCCTGAAGCTTTCTTT.

The chain combines TRBV28 with TRBJ1-4; D gene uncertain. Deletions cut 6 bases from V and 0 bases from J, with 11 bases between. CDR1 and CDR2 (germline): MDHEN, SYDVKM. This CDR3 comprises 15 residues. This CDR3 is CASSGGNATNEKLFF. The CDR3 DNA sequence: TGTGCCAGCAGCGGAGGGAATGCAACTAATGAAAAACTGTTTTTT.

The chain employs TRBV7-8 and TRBJ2-7; D gene unclear. The germline V and J ends were trimmed by 3 bases and 1 base, with 7 bases remaining between them. Germline CDR1 reads SGHVS; CDR2 reads FQNEAQ. The CDR3 is 13 residues long. CDR3 in amino acids: CASSLAGSYEQYF. The CDR3 nucleotides are TGTGCCAGCAGCTTGGCAGGTTCCTACGAGCAGTACTTC.

V gene TRBV7-2 combines with J gene TRBJ1-4, with 11 bases lining up with TRBD1. The CDR3 loop spans 15 amino acids. The V gene's germline CDR1 is SGHTA and CDR2 FQGNSA. V trimming: 8 bases; J trimming: 7 bases; junction bases outside the gene matches: 9. The CDR3 reads CASQLFGTGGEKLFF. Here the CDR3 DNA reads TGTGCCAGCCAGCTTTTCGGGACAGGGGGTGAAAAACTGTTTTTT.

The chain recombines TRBV9 with TRBJ2-3; TRBD2 matches at 9 bases. Trimming at V came to 5 bases and at J to 7 bases, leaving 11 bases not matched to a gene. The germline CDR1 and CDR2 sequences are SGDLS and YYNGEE. The CDR3 loop spans 15 amino acids. The CDR3: CASSGSGGPPNTQYF. DNA for the CDR3: TGTGCCAGCAGTGGTAGCGGGGGCCCACCGAATACGCAGTATTTT.

The V call is TRBV27, the J call TRBJ2-7, with 10 bases that match TRBD1. Germline loops: CDR1 MNHEY, CDR2 SMNVEV (reference sequence). J lost 7 bases, V lost 0 bases, and 6 bases had no gene match. The CDR3 extends over 15 amino acids. The CDR3 region is CASSLSGTGVGEQYF. The CDR3 nucleotides read TGTGCCAGCAGTTTATCGGGGACAGGGGTTGGGGAGCAGTACTTC.

This clone was counted a single time. The sample holds other DNA sequences that translate to the same CDR3. The chain carries TRBV5-6 and TRBJ2-7; D gene unclear. Germline V gene data show CDR1 as SGHDT and CDR2 as YYEEEE. The CDR3 loop spans 11 amino acids. Trimming took off 2 bases at V and 6 bases at J, with 6 bases between the two ends. The CDR3 sequence is CASSFSLEQYF. The CDR3 nucleotides read TGTGCCAGCAGCTTTTCCCTCGAGCAGTACTTC.

The chain combines TRBV7-2 with TRBJ2-2; 7 bases fit TRBD2. This CDR3 spans 16 amino acids. The V gene's germline CDR1 is SGHTA and CDR2 FQGNSA. V shed 1 base and J 4 bases; nucleotides not matched to a gene: 6. For the CDR3, the DNA is TGTGCCAGCAGCTTAGTACTGCGGGGGAGCACCGGGGAGCTGTTTTTT. It yields the protein CASSLVLRGSTGELFF.

This clone was observed a single time. The chain recombines TRBV19 with TRBJ1-5; 9 bases align to TRBD1. Germline values: CDR1 LNHDA, CDR2 SQIVND (reference sequence). The trim removed 6 bases at V and 4 bases at J, leaving 4 bases unmatched. The CDR3 contains 14 residues. The CDR3, as DNA: TGTGCCAGTAGAACAGGGGGCAGTAATCAGCCCCAGCATTTT. Encoded protein: CASRTGGSNQPQHF.

Here the CDR3 reads CASSQDEGTGHNEQFF. CDR3 bases: TGCGCCAGCAGCCAAGATGAGGGGACAGGTCACAATGAGCAGTTCTTC. This chain connects TRBV4-3 to TRBJ2-1; the match to TRBD1 covers 8 bases. Losses at the gene ends were 0 bases for V and 5 bases for J; bases not matched to a gene: 6. The CDR3 length is 16 residues. The germline V gene has CDR1 LGHNA and CDR2 YSLEER.

The chain is built from TRBV9 and TRBJ1-1; D gene ambiguous. There are 16 residues in the CDR3. Between the trimmed V and J ends, which lost 2 bases and 7 bases, there was a span of 21 bases. Germline lookup yields CDR1 SGDLS and CDR2 YYNGEE. The CDR3 DNA reads as TGTGCCAGCAGCGTTCGCCCCCTTGAGGATGGTGATGAAGCTTTCTTT. Translation gives CASSVRPLEDGDEAFF.

This chain links TRBV6-1 with TRBJ1-1; D is uncertain. CDR1 and CDR2 from the germline V gene are MNHNS and SASEGT. The CDR3 runs 15 residues. V dropped 4 bases and J dropped 3 bases, with 15 bases sitting between them. CDR3 DNA: TGTGCCAGCAGTGTGGGGATGGACTCGGACACTGAAGCTTTCTTT. It codes for CASSVGMDSDTEAFF.

This sequence joins TRBV15 and TRBJ1-5, with 7 bases fitting TRBD1. Germline V gene data show CDR1 as LNHNV and CDR2 as YYDKDF (reference sequence). The CDR3 spans 14 residues. V lost 6 bases and J lost 2; bases outside the gene matches: 4. CDR3 in amino acids: CATSADRGNQPQHF. CDR3 DNA: TGTGCCACCAGTGCCGACAGGGGCAATCAGCCCCAGCATTTT.

V gene TRBV6-5 combines with J gene TRBJ2-7, with 7 bases that match TRBD1. This CDR3 has 13 residues. Germline lookup yields CDR1 MNHEY and CDR2 SVGAGI. Trimming at V came to 8 bases and at J to 0 bases, leaving 4 bases not matched to a gene. CDR3: CASRTGHSYEQYF. DNA of the CDR3: TGTGCCAGCCGGACAGGCCACTCCTACGAGCAGTACTTC.

The chain combines TRBV15 with TRBJ1-2, with a possible D match to TRBD1 (5 bases). The germline V and J ends were trimmed by 3 bases and 0 bases, with 11 bases remaining between them. Germline loops: CDR1 LNHNV, CDR2 YYDKDF (reference sequence). The CDR3 loop spans 15 amino acids. The CDR3: CATSRGQASNYGYTF. CDR3 DNA: TGTGCCACCAGCAGGGGGCAGGCATCTAACTATGGCTACACCTTC.

The chain is built from TRBV19 and TRBJ1-4, with D possibly being TRBD1 (6 bases). Germline-derived CDR1 and CDR2 are LNHDA and SQIVND (reference sequence). Trimming left V 5 bases short and J 0 bases short, with 31 bases between. This CDR3 is built from 22 residues. The CDR3 DNA is TGTGCCAGTAGTCCACGAACCAGGGGTCAGATAACCGCTCAGGCAACTAATGAAAAACTGTTTTTT. This gives the protein CASSPRTRGQITAQATNEKLFF.

This chain connects TRBV6-6 to TRBJ2-3, with D possibly being TRBD1 (5 bases). CDR1 is MNHNY, CDR2 SVGAGI, per germline (reference sequence). This CDR3 is 16 amino acids long. V lost 4 bases to trimming and J lost 2 bases, with 16 bases between them. DNA of the CDR3: TGTGCCAGCAGTTCCCTCGACAGTCCGATCACAGATACGCAGTATTTT. Encoded protein: CASSSLDSPITDTQYF.